This entry is about one TCR beta chain. The data originate from a study of blood T cell repertoires in COVID-19. Overall study context: Both acute and convalescent COVID-19 samples were obtained from the United States, Italy and Spain. T cells, B-cell-depleted T cells, or PBMCs supplied cDNA or gDNA.

Germline V gene sequence: CDR1 SGHRS, CDR2 YFSETQ. With 4 bases removed from V and 5 bases from J, the gap between germline ends came to 16 bases. The CDR3 sequence is 15 residues long. In the source study's methods: Reference gene primer amplification in the assay estimated nucleated cell counts. Data came from immunoSEQ multiplex PCR; TCRdb stores just in-frame clones and leaves some out. V, J and clone size are those of that table, while D and trimming were read from the DNA. The sample holds 70,000 to 100,000 clones, 88% seen once. The rearrangement links TRBV5-1 to TRBJ2-1; maybe TRBD1 (5 bases). The receptor comes from a woman in her 70s with acute or convalescent COVID-19. The material sequenced was peripheral blood. The CDR3 loop is CASSNLRQKNNEQFF. The CDR3 bases are TGCGCCAGCAGCAATTTAAGACAGAAAAACAATGAGCAGTTCTTC.